The 18 T cell receptor beta chains in this list originate from one sample, sequenced in a study of PD-1 blockade in classical Hodgkin lymphoma (dated by TCRdb to 2018 to 2021). The time point label of this sample denotes: cycle 1 day 1 (C1D1), immediately before nivolumab initiation. Every trial patient had relapsed following autologous stem cell transplantation, and prior brentuximab vedotin exposure was what differed among cohorts A, B and C. Magnetic negative selection with a Miltenyi CD4+ T cell isolation kit was used to purify CD4+ T cells from thawed PBMCs. The library was produced with the immunoSEQ multiplex PCR assay. Sourced from immuneACCESS, this table was stored by TCRdb with only in-frame sequences that have V and J called. A share of the clones is absent; for the studies checked, an unresolved V gene accounts for under half, and the remainder has no known explanation. For this sample there are just under 30,000 clones; 85% appear just once. Around 2.4% of the sample is taken by the ten largest.

The sequences come from CD4+ T cells from blood, collected at baseline. Every receptor here comes from a human donor with classical Hodgkin lymphoma.

The chain carries TRBV5-4 and TRBJ2-2, with TRBD1 as a possible D gene (6 bases). The germline gives CDR1 SGHNT, CDR2 YYREEE (reference sequence). CDR3 size: 16 residues. V was trimmed by 0 bases and J by 1 base, leaving 10 bases between them. The CDR3: CASSLDMGQNTGELFF. The CDR3 DNA follows: TGTGCCAGCAGCTTGGACATGGGACAGAACACCGGGGAGCTGTTTTTT.

The chain uses TRBV10-1 and TRBJ2-3; possibly TRBD2 for D (5 bases). Trimming stripped 0 bases from V and 3 bases from J, with 7 bases between. Germline assignment: CDR1 WNHNN and CDR2 SYGVQD (reference sequence). The CDR3 extends over 14 amino acids. The CDR3 region is CASSESGGTDTQYF. The CDR3 DNA follows: TGCGCCAGCAGTGAGTCCGGCGGGACAGATACGCAGTATTTT.

This chain joins TRBV7-6 and TRBJ2-7; possibly TRBD1 or TRBD2 for D (5 bases each). Germline CDR1 is SGHVS and CDR2 is FNYEAQ. This CDR3 region has 15 residues. V gave up 5 bases and J gave up 3 bases, with 17 bases separating them. The CDR3 nucleotides are TGTGCCAGCAGCCTGGAATCCGGGACGTACTACGAGCAGTACTTC. It yields the protein CASSLESGTYYEQYF.

V is TRBV6-5 and J is TRBJ2-3; the match to TRBD2 covers 8 bases. The junction had 8 bases not matched to a gene; V was cut back by 8 bases and J by 1 base. Germline CDR1 reads MNHEY; CDR2 reads SVGAGI. The CDR3 runs to 15 residues. CDR3 coding DNA: TGTGCCAGCGGACCCAGGGGACTAGGCACAGATACGCAGTATTTT. Amino acids: CASGPRGLGTDTQYF.

The J gene is TRBJ1-5, the V gene TRBV7-2; TRBD1 matches at 8 bases. The CDR3 is made up of 16 amino acids. Germline V gene sequence: CDR1 SGHTA, CDR2 FQGNSA. J was trimmed by 6 bases and V by 8 bases; bases with no gene match: 15. The CDR3 loop is CASRPFGQGIGQPQHF. The DNA of the CDR3 is TGTGCCAGCCGCCCCTTTGGACAGGGCATCGGTCAGCCCCAGCATTTT.

V gene TRBV9 combines with J gene TRBJ1-2; a possible D gene is TRBD1 (6 bases). Deletions cut 3 bases from V and 2 bases from J, with 11 bases between. This CDR3 contains 14 residues. Germline loops: CDR1 SGDLS, CDR2 YYNGEE. The CDR3 spells CASSGQVNNYGYTF. The CDR3 DNA sequence: TGTGCCAGCAGCGGACAGGTAAACAACTATGGCTACACCTTC.

The gene calls are TRBV28 and TRBJ1-2; no firm D call. V lost 4 bases and J 7 bases, leaving 16 bases between the germline ends. The CDR3 runs to 14 residues. Germline V gives CDR1 MDHEN, CDR2 SYDVKM. This chain's CDR3 is CASSYLSSSPGYTF. CDR3 bases: TGTGCCAGCAGTTACCTCTCCAGTAGTCCTGGCTACACCTTC.

A few counts support this clone. The rearrangement uses TRBV21-1 and TRBJ1-2; the DNA was not compared with TRBD1, the D call given in the table. TRBV21-1 has pseudogene status. The CDR3 runs to 16 residues. The CDR3 loop is CASSKEGEDRADGYTF. CDR3 coding DNA: TGTGCCAGCAGCAAAGAGGGAGAGGACAGGGCGGATGGCTACACCTTC.

The chain has TRBV15 and TRBJ1-5; D gene ambiguous. The V gene's germline CDR1 is LNHNV and CDR2 YYDKDF (reference sequence). Trimming removed 0 bases at V and 0 bases at J, with 6 bases between. The length of the CDR3 is 15 residues. The CDR3 DNA sequence: TGTGCCACCAGCAGAGATCCCGGTAGCAATCAGCCCCAGCATTTT. Its protein is CATSRDPGSNQPQHF.

The CDR3 reads CASKGLAGDIQYF. In DNA, the CDR3 is TGCGCCAGCAAGGGACTAGCGGGTGACATTCAGTACTTC. This chain uses TRBV5-1 with TRBJ2-4; 12 nucleotides align to TRBD2. With V trimmed by 6 bases and J by 8 bases, 3 bases remained unmatched. This CDR3 is 13 amino acids long. Germline CDR1 SGHRS, CDR2 YFSETQ.

This sequence joins TRBV28 and TRBJ2-1; perhaps TRBD2 as D (6 bases). Per the germline V gene, CDR1 is MDHEN and CDR2 is SYDVKM. Trimming took off 6 bases at V and 4 bases at J, with 16 bases between the two ends. This CDR3 spans 15 amino acids. CDR3 sequence (DNA): TGTGCCAGCAGCCCCGGGGGACGCGTATACAATGAGCAGTTCTTC. It codes for CASSPGGRVYNEQFF. Complete variable domain (other parts from reference TRBV28 and TRBJ2-1): DVKVTQSSRYLVKRTGEKVFLECVQDMDHENMFWYRQDPGLGLRLIYFSYDVKMKEKGDIPEGYSVSREKKERFSLILESASTNQTSMYLCASSPGGRVYNEQFFGPGTRLTVL.

The chain combines TRBV9 with TRBJ1-3, with D uncertain. The germline CDR1 and CDR2 sequences are SGDLS and YYNGEE. The V end lost 0 bases, the J end lost 6 bases, and 16 bases lay between the germline ends. CDR3 length: 16 residues. The CDR3 here is CASSVDSGNWVNTIYF. CDR3 nucleotide sequence: TGTGCCAGCAGCGTAGACTCGGGGAATTGGGTAAACACCATATATTTT. The full variable domain, with the rest looked up from reference TRBV9 and TRBJ1-3, is DSGVTQTPKHLITATGQRVTLRCSPRSGDLSVYWYQQSLDQGLQFLIQYYNGEERAKGNILERFSAQQFPDLHSELNLSSLELGDSALYFCASSVDSGNWVNTIYFGEGSWLTVV.

The chain uses TRBV18 and TRBJ2-7; unclear D gene. Germline CDR1 and CDR2: KGHSH and LQKENI. The CDR3 has 11 amino acids. Trimming left V 0 bases short and J 7 bases short, with 4 bases between. The CDR3 bases are TGTGCCAGCTCACCACCGGGGGAGCAGTACTTC. Amino acid sequence: CASSPPGEQYF.

In this sample, this clone turned up once. The rearrangement links TRBV27 to TRBJ2-7; 7 positions agree with TRBD2. Germline CDR1 MNHEY, CDR2 SMNVEV (reference sequence). With 6 bases clipped from V and 2 bases from J, the junction kept 7 bases outside the gene matches. CDR3 size: 14 residues. The DNA of the CDR3 is TGTGCCAGCAGGGGGAGGGGAGCTACCTACGAGCAGTACTTC. Its translation is CASRGRGATYEQYF.

The chain uses TRBV27 and TRBJ2-5; possible D gene TRBD2, 6 bases. Germline V gene sequence: CDR1 MNHEY, CDR2 SMNVEV (reference sequence). The V end lost 5 bases, the J end lost 5 bases, and 12 bases lay between the germline ends. The CDR3 sequence is 13 residues long. The CDR3 region has the DNA TGTGCCAGCAGTCCCCCCGGGGGTGAGACCCAGTACTTC. Translating it yields CASSPPGGETQYF.

V usage is TRBV28 and J usage is TRBJ2-1, with TRBD2 as a possible D gene (6 bases). CDR3 size: 13 residues. Between the trimmed V and J ends, which lost 6 bases and 4 bases, there was a span of 10 bases. Germline lookup yields CDR1 MDHEN and CDR2 SYDVKM. This CDR3 reads CASRRTNYNEQFF. The CDR3 nucleotides are TGTGCCAGCAGACGGACTAATTACAATGAGCAGTTCTTC.

The gene calls are TRBV6-5 and TRBJ2-7, with TRBD2 matching over 8 bases. This CDR3 spans 16 amino acids. Germline V gives CDR1 MNHEY, CDR2 SVGAGI. Trimming at V came to 0 bases and at J to 2 bases, leaving 6 bases not matched to a gene. The CDR3 DNA sequence: TGTGCCAGCAGTTACTCGCGGGGGGCCTATCCCTACGAGCAGTACTTC. As protein: CASSYSRGAYPYEQYF.

The chain combines TRBV27 with TRBJ1-1; 8 nucleotides align to TRBD1. The CDR3 length is 15 residues. CDR1 is MNHEY, CDR2 SMNVEV, per germline (reference sequence). Losses at the gene ends were 5 bases for V and 4 bases for J; bases not matched to a gene: 9. CDR3 nucleotide sequence: TGTGCCAGCAGTAGTTCCCGGACAGGGAGCACTGAAGCTTTCTTT. Its translation is CASSSSRTGSTEAFF.